This TCR beta chain was documented in a study of identical twins. The CDR3 sequence is 17 residues long. Germline V gene sequence: CDR1 SGHRS, CDR2 YFSETQ. Losses at the gene ends were 2 bases for V and 10 bases for J; bases not matched to a gene: 12. TCRdb independently ran MiXCR on the 5' RACE reads; one entry per CDR3 protein. The data show roughly 770,000 distinct CDR3 sequences, 15% to 20% seen once. This same sample was also taken into another study, of T cells expressing NK-cell markers. From that study: Sequenced donors, eight in total, included seven who were HCMV-seropositive and one who was seronegative. It was still unclear whether expanded NKG2C+ T cell clones were HCMV specific.

The chain carries TRBV5-1 and TRBJ1-6, with 10 bases aligning to TRBD1. What was sequenced was PBMCs. The TCR comes from a woman between 18 and 29 years old in good health. As DNA, the CDR3 is TGCGCCAGCAGCTTCTTCTCCGGGACAGGGGATCCGTCACCCCTCCACTTT. It is translated as CASSFFSGTGDPSPLHF.